Sequencing of this T cell receptor beta chain was carried out in a study of T cell responses to AZD1222 COVID-19 vaccine. Turning to the study itself: Second-dose intervals of approximately 4 or approximately 12 weeks were pooled.

For this clone: The antigen is not known.

Assay used: immunoSEQ multiplex PCR; TCRdb lists only in-frame clones, some missing. The data show 75,000 to 90,000 clones, roughly 90% seen once. The CDR3 is 16 amino acids. V lost 3 bases to trimming and J lost 4 bases, with 16 bases between them. CDR1 is SGHTA and CDR2 is FQGNSA in the germline V gene. The study's findings and limits: Repertoires were sampled only after the peak T cell response. Nearly half of spike-specific TCRs reportedly target unmutated variant regions. Once two AZD1222 doses were given, Spike-specific TCR breadth and depth went up.

The clonotype comes from an adult in good health. The chain combines TRBV7-2 with TRBJ1-5; no reliable D call. The material was peripheral blood, obtained on day 0 of AZD1222 vaccination. CDR3 residues: CASSLYLDGLNQPQHF. The CDR3 nucleotides are TGTGCCAGCAGCTTGTATCTGGACGGACTAAATCAGCCCCAGCATTTT.